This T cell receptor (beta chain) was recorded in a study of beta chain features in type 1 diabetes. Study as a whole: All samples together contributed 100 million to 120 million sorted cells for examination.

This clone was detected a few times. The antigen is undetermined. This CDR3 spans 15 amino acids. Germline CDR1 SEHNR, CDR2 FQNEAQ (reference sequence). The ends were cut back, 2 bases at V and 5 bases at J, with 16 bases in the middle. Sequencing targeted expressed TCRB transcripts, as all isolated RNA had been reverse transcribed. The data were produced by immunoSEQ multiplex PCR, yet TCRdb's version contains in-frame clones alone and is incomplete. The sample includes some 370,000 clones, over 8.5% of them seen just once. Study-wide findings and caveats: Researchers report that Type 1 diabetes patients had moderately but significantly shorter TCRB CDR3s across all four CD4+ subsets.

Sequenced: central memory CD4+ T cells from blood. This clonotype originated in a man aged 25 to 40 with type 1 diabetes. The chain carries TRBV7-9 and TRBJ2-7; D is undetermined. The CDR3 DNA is TGTGCCAGCAGCTTATCAGCTCTCTCCGGACACGAGCAGTACTTC. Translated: CASSLSALSGHEQYF.